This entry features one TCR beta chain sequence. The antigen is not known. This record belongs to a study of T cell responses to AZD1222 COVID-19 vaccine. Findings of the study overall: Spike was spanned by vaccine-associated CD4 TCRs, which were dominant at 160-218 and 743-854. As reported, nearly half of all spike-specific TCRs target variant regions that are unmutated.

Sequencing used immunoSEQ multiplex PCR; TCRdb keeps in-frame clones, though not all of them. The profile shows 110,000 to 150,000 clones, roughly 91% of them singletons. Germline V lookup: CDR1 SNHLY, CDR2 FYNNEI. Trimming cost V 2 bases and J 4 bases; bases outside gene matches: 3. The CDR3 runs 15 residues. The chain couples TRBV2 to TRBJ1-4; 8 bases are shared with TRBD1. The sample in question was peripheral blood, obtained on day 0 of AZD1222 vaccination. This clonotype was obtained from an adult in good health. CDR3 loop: CASSERTGLNEKLFF. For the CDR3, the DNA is TGTGCCAGCAGTGAACGGACAGGGCTTAATGAAAAACTGTTTTTT. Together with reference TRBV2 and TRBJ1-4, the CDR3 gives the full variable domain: EPEVTQTPSHQVTQMGQEVILRCVPISNHLYFYWYRQILGQKVEFLVSFYNNEISEKSEIFDDQFSVERPDGSNFTLKIRSTKLEDSAMYFCASSERTGLNEKLFFGSGTQLSVL.